This T cell receptor beta chain comes out of a study of long-term antiretroviral therapy in people with HIV. Germline lookup yields CDR1 SQVTM and CDR2 ANQGSEA. This CDR3 is 14 amino acids long. After removal of 7 bases from V and 1 base from J, the junction contained 6 bases not matched to a gene. immunoSEQ v3.0 was run at survey level. The protocol was immunoSEQ multiplex PCR, while the TCRdb copy is restricted to in-frame clones and leaves out a portion. In the table there are some 23,000 clones, roughly 85% of which are singletons. The receptor was isolated from a woman between 40 and 55 years old with HIV. The chain is built from TRBV29-1 and TRBJ2-2, with 7 positions matching TRBD1. The sample was unsorted PBMCs, taken 1.2 years after starting antiretroviral therapy. The CDR3 region has the DNA TGCAGCGCTAAGGACAGGCGGAACACCGGGGAGCTGTTTTTT. This sequence encodes CSAKDRRNTGELFF.